The subject of this entry is one TCR beta chain. Its antigen is undetermined. RNA extraction gave at least 5 micrograms of total RNA per sample. V dropped 0 bases and J dropped 5 bases, with 8 bases sitting between them. CDR3 length: 14 amino acids. CDR1 is MNHEY, CDR2 SVGAGI, per germline. Alongside a J-beta primer mix, a sample-barcoded 5' primer served in a second PCR lasting roughly 6 to 11 cycles. One entry per CDR3 protein, called by TCRdb with MiXCR from the 5' RACE reads. The sample gives roughly 730,000 distinct CDR3 sequences, 45% to 70% of which show up once; 20% to 30% is in the top ten. The data are from a study of blood T cells in healthy people across ages. Study-level findings and limits: A greater number of naive CD4+ cells and higher diversity distinguished long-lived donors from aged donors. Donor CMV infection status was unknown, possibly confounding age-related changes in expanded clonotypes.

This receptor was taken from a man aged 35 to 55 in good health. What was sequenced was blood. The V call is TRBV6-5, the J call TRBJ2-1; tentative D call: TRBD1 (5 bases). CDR3 loop: CASSYSGQNNEQFF. Written as DNA, the CDR3 is TGTGCCAGCAGTTACTCGGGGCAAAACAATGAGCAGTTCTTC.